These T cell receptor beta chains were read from a single sample in a study of cytomegalovirus exposure and HLA in healthy donors. The repertoire was sequenced with immunoSEQ multiplex PCR; TCRdb's copy has only in-frame clones and lacks some. Counted here are roughly 180,000 clones, roughly 74% occurring once; the ten biggest clones make up around 8%. Sequenced material: PBMCs. These receptors all stem from a woman between 40 and 50 years old in good health and CMV-seropositive. Both conserved end residues are part of each CDR3. D genes are given only for firm matches. Not every row has a clone size; where given, it reads once, few, many or a size class.

d_gene	abundance	v_gene	j_gene	CDR3aa	CDR3nt
-	-	TRBV6-6	TRBJ1-2	CASSTRGGGYAF	TGTGCCAGCAGCACCCGCGGGGGCGGCTACGCCTTC
TRBD2	once	TRBV19	TRBJ2-1	CASTSTGLAGGYEQFF	TGTGCCAGTACCTCTACGGGACTAGCGGGAGGGTATGAGCAGTTCTTC
TRBD1	-	TRBV2	TRBJ2-1	CASRRDSPANEQFF	TGTGCCAGCAGAAGGGACAGCCCGGCGAATGAGCAGTTCTTC
TRBD2	once	TRBV9	TRBJ2-1	CASSVATSAHNEQFF	TGTGCCAGCAGCGTAGCAACTAGCGCCCACAATGAGCAGTTCTTC
TRBD1	-	TRBV11-2	TRBJ1-5	CASSLGQGDHQPQHF	TGTGCCAGCAGCCTTGGACAGGGGGATCATCAGCCCCAGCATTTT
-	-	TRBV11-2	TRBJ2-1	CASSLDRGNEQFF	TGTGCCAGCAGCTTAGACAGGGGAAATGAGCAGTTCTTC
-	-	TRBV30	TRBJ2-5	CALTEWGAGDQETQYF	TGTGCCTTAACGGAGTGGGGGGCGGGGGACCAAGAGACCCAGTACTTC
-	-	TRBV27	TRBJ1-1	CASSQHAGAATEAFF	TGTGCCAGCAGCCAACACGCAGGGGCGGCCACTGAAGCTTTCTTT
TRBD1	-	TRBV30	TRBJ1-1	CAWSPSLDRGNTEAFF	TGTGCCTGGAGCCCTTCCCTTGACAGGGGGAACACTGAAGCTTTCTTT
-	-	TRBV28	TRBJ1-1	CASSPWGLSAGAFF	TGTGCCAGCAGTCCGTGGGGCCTCTCGGCCGGAGCTTTCTTT
TRBD1	-	TRBV19	TRBJ2-2	CASSIRRQGGELFF	TGTGCCAGTAGTATCCGTAGACAGGGAGGGGAGCTGTTTTTT
-	-	TRBV9	TRBJ2-7	CASSVGWLAGTYEQYF	TGTGCCAGCAGCGTAGGATGGCTAGCAGGAACCTACGAGCAGTACTTC
-	-	TRBV6-6	TRBJ1-1	CASSDVIGATEAFF	TGTGCCAGCAGTGACGTTATAGGGGCCACTGAAGCTTTCTTT
-	-	TRBV9	TRBJ2-1	CASSVGRDSYNEQFF	TGTGCCAGCAGCGTAGGACGGGACTCCTACAATGAGCAGTTCTTC
TRBD2	-	TRBV4-2	TRBJ2-5	CASSQHEASGTQETQYF	TGTGCCAGCAGCCAACATGAGGCTAGCGGGACCCAAGAGACCCAGTACTTC
TRBD1	-	TRBV7-9	TRBJ2-7	CASSLVVTGSSYEQYF	TGTGCCAGCAGCTTAGTGGTGACAGGGAGCTCCTACGAGCAGTACTTC
-	-	TRBV21-1	TRBJ1-3	CASSKSVGPGTIYF	-
TRBD1	-	TRBV18	TRBJ1-5	CASSPQTGEQPQHF	TGTGCCAGCTCACCACAAACAGGGGAACAGCCCCAGCATTTT
-	-	TRBV7-9	TRBJ2-1	CASSSSRLGGNEQFF	TGTGCCAGCAGCTCTAGCCGCTTGGGGGGCAATGAGCAGTTCTTC
-	few	TRBV28	TRBJ1-5	CASSLVANQPQHF	TGTGCCAGCAGTTTGGTGGCAAATCAGCCCCAGCATTTT
-	-	TRBV5-1	TRBJ1-1	CASRWGEDTEAFF	TGCGCCAGCAGATGGGGGGAGGACACTGAAGCTTTCTTT
TRBD2	once	TRBV5-1	TRBJ2-3	CASSRLGAGGTDTQYF	TGCGCCAGCAGCCGCTTGGGAGCGGGAGGCACAGATACGCAGTATTTT
TRBD2	-	TRBV7-3	TRBJ2-1	CASSLAVAGPSNEQFF	TGTGCCAGCAGCTTAGCTGTAGCGGGCCCTTCCAATGAGCAGTTCTTC
-	-	TRBV18	TRBJ2-1	CASSAETGINEQFF	TGTGCCAGCTCAGCGGAGACAGGTATAAATGAGCAGTTCTTC
TRBD1	-	TRBV9	TRBJ1-2	CASSATGGGYGYTF	TGTGCCAGCAGCGCGACAGGGGGCGGCTATGGCTACACCTTC
TRBD1	-	TRBV28	TRBJ1-5	CASGTGGGQPQHF	TGTGCCAGCGGGACAGGGGGCGGTCAGCCCCAGCATTTT
-	-	TRBV19	TRBJ2-7	CASSIRGQYEQYF	TGTGCCAGTAGTATACGAGGTCAATACGAGCAGTACTTC
TRBD2	once	TRBV2	TRBJ2-7	CASSAGLAGEQYF	TGTGCCAGCAGCGCCGGACTAGCGGGGGAGCAGTACTTC
TRBD2	-	TRBV2	TRBJ2-3	CASSVEAGTYTDTQYF	TGTGCCAGCAGTGTTGAAGCGGGGACCTACACAGATACGCAGTATTTT
TRBD2	-	TRBV28	TRBJ2-3	CASSLGGSGSADTQYF	TGTGCCAGCAGTTTAGGAGGTAGCGGGAGCGCAGATACGCAGTATTTT
-	few	TRBV20-1	TRBJ2-1	CSAPGLNEQFF	TGCAGTGCCCCGGGTCTCAATGAGCAGTTCTTC
-	-	TRBV6-5	TRBJ1-1	CASREEPNTEAFF	TGTGCCAGCAGGGAGGAGCCGAACACTGAAGCTTTCTTT
-	-	TRBV5-1	TRBJ2-3	CASSLASAGGSTDTQYF	TGCGCCAGCAGCTTGGCCTCGGCAGGGGGGTCCACAGATACGCAGTATTTT
-	-	TRBV4-1	TRBJ2-3	CASSQDASGVSTDTQYF	TGCGCCAGCAGCCAAGATGCGTCGGGAGTTAGCACAGATACGCAGTATTTT
TRBD2	-	TRBV5-1	TRBJ2-7	CASSLGLAGTSYEQYF	TGCGCCAGCAGCTTGGGACTAGCGGGAACCTCCTACGAGCAGTACTTC
-	-	TRBV19	TRBJ2-5	CASSISTGGRGTQYF	TGTGCCAGTAGTATATCCACCGGGGGAAGGGGGACCCAGTACTTC